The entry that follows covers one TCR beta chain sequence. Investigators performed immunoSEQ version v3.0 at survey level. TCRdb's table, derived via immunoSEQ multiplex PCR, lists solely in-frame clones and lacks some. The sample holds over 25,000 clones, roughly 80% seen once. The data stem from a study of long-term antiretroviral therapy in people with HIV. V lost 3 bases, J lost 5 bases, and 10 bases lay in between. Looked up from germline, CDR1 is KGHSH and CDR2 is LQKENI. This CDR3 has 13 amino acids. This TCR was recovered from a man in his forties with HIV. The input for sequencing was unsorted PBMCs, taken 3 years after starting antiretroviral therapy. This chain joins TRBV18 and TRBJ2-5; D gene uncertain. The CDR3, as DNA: TGTGCCAGCTCACCTCTTCGTTTCGAGACCCAGTACTTC. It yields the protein CASSPLRFETQYF. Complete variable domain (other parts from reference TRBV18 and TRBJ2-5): NAGVMQNPRHLVRRRGQEARLRCSPMKGHSHVYWYRQLPEEGLKFMVYLQKENIIDESGMPKERFSAEFPKEGPSILRIQQVVRGDSAAYFCASSPLRFETQYFGPGTRLLVL.